This TCR beta chain came from a study of blood T cell repertoires in COVID-19. As for the study in general: PBMCs, B-cell-depleted T cells, or T cells were the source of the cDNA or gDNA that made up the material.

Per the germline V gene, CDR1 is GTSNPN and CDR2 is SVGIG (reference sequence). Trimming at V came to 3 bases and at J to 3 bases, leaving 5 bases not matched to a gene. The CDR3 totals 14 residues. With regard to this clone: Other DNA sequences in this sample translate to the same CDR3.

Seattle's cohort entered during active infection and was followed longitudinally. Original handling: Reference gene primer amplification gave nucleated cell count estimates. Repertoires were generated with immunoSEQ multiplex PCR, while TCRdb's copy carries only in-frame clones and drops some. V and J calls and clone size come straight from that table; D and trimming were deduced from the DNA. The data show about 300,000 clones, with approximately 93% seen just once and about 2.2% held by the top ten. This clonotype originated in a woman under 40 with COVID-19, enrolled during active disease. What was sequenced was peripheral blood. This rearrangement joins TRBV30 to TRBJ1-5; the match to TRBD1 covers 7 bases. This chain's CDR3 is CAWSRDSNNQPQHF. The CDR3 DNA reads as TGTGCCTGGAGCCGGGACAGCAACAATCAGCCCCAGCATTTT.